This T cell receptor beta chain was sequenced during a study of cytomegalovirus exposure and HLA in healthy donors. Study-level information: Genotyping showed 70% to 90% of roughly 400 donors falling in the Caucasian-associated ancestry cluster. Study-level points and caveats: The presence/absence work took it that sequencing depth was about the same across donors.

V was pared by 0 bases and J by 1 base, with 5 bases between. There are 14 residues in the CDR3. Germline V CDR1 and CDR2: SGHAT, FQNNGV. Of note for this clone: Its specificity is not known.

With 60 Vbeta and 13 Jbeta primers, the PCR was carried out. Sequencing was performed with immunoSEQ multiplex PCR; in TCRdb, only in-frame clones are kept and a portion is missing. This table holds around 200,000 clones, about 89% found once. The sequenced material came from PBMCs. The J gene is TRBJ2-3, the V gene TRBV11-2, with unresolved D. This receptor was obtained from a woman aged 18-29 years in good health and CMV-seronegative. The DNA for the CDR3 is TGTGCCAGCAGCTTAGATCCTGGCACAGATACGCAGTATTTT. This encodes CASSLDPGTDTQYF.